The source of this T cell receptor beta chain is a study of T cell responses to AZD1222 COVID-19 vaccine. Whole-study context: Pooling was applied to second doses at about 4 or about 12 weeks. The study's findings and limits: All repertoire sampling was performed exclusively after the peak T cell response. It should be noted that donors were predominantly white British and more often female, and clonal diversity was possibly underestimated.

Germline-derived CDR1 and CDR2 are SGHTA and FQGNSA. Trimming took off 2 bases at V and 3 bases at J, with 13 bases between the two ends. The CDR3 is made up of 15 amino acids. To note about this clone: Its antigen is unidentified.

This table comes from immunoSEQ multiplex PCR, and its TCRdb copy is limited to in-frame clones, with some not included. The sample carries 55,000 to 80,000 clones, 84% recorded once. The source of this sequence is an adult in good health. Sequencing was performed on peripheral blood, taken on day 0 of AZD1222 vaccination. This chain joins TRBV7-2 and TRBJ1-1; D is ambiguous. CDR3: CASSLYRAVDTEAFF. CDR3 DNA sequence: TGTGCCAGCAGCTTATACCGGGCGGTTGACACTGAAGCTTTCTTT.